The following is a T cell receptor beta chain sequence with its context. What antigen it recognizes has not been identified. Per-base qualities were not stored, and no clone one base away is much larger. The record originates from a study of blood T cell repertoires in COVID-19 (dated by TCRdb to the early 2020s). Context from the whole study: Samples from collaborators originated in the United States, Italy and Spain and spanned both the acute and convalescent phases of COVID-19. The samples were drawn from two sources: the first 160 participants of the ongoing ImmuneRACE study, and fewer than 1,500 subjects contributed by 6 global collaborators. Sample metadata almost always included a de-identified subject ID, COVID-19 status, age in years and sex. Subjects who had been exposed to COVID-19, were actively infected with it, or had recovered from it provided the deeply sampled blood TCRbeta repertoires that made up the dataset. The prospective study material was composed of cDNA or gDNA derived from T cells, B-cell-depleted T cells, or PBMCs. HLA class I and class II types, where available, came from metadata supplied by the sample provider rather than from assay-based typing. A freely available public database, intended as a resource for researchers studying the immune response to SARS-CoV-2, is where the repertoires were released. Here is what the overall study found, with its caveats: How much clinical and demographic metadata was included differed by source and by participant, and the metadata was provided uncurated.

TCRbeta CDR3 regions were amplified from genomic DNA by means of the immunoSEQ Assay, a bias-controlled multiplex PCR. In the paper's pipeline: Within the assay, amplification of reference gene primers was used to estimate how many nucleated cells each sample contained. To quantify the absolute abundance of each unique TCRbeta CDR3 rearrangement, sequence reads were collapsed and filtered. For each sample, productive Simpson clonality was calculated as the square root of Simpson's diversity index over productive rearrangements. Imported from immuneACCESS, the table was reduced by TCRdb to in-frame sequences with V and J called. These copies leave out some clones; in studies compared against another copy, an unresolved V gene accounts for under half, and the cause of the remainder is not known. V, J and clone size are taken as reported in that table, and D and trimming were inferred from the DNA itself. The sample has roughly 190,000 clones on record, 86% of them singletons. The biggest ten clones account for around 3.3% of the sample.

Whole blood was collected in K2EDTA tubes by collaborating institutions according to the institutions' own protocols. For TCRbeta analysis, collaborators shipped samples in one of three forms: frozen whole blood, isolated PBMCs, or DNA extracted from either of those sample types. Ends trimmed: V by 4 bases, J by 9 bases; bases unmatched to a gene: 7. CDR3 length: 14 amino acids, cysteine to phenylalanine. Just CDR3 DNA is preserved here, 42 bases in frame from base 1. CDR1 and CDR2 are drawn from the germline V gene: SGDLS, YYNGEE. The receptor chain draws on TRBV9 and TRBJ2-4; 10 of the junction bases match TRBD1. This TCR was recovered from a man between 65 and 80 years old with acute or convalescent COVID-19. The sample comprised peripheral blood. Read as DNA, the sequence is TGTGCCAGCAGCCCACAGACAGGGGGCGTCATTCAGTACTTC. The translation is CASSPQTGGVIQYF.